This TCR beta chain was sequenced during a study of T cell repertoires in cytomegalovirus infection. Study at large: Peptides in the study included HLA-C-restricted and HLA-B-restricted CMV epitopes.

To note about this clonotype: What it binds is unknown.

Study-level results: Carriers of CMV plus the relevant HLA were identified by cumulative public TCR beta family frequency. HLA-C-restricted CMV-specific TCR beta clonotypes were dominant in the ex vivo response.

TCRdb re-called the reads through MiXCR, storing one row per CDR3 protein. Seen here are 700,000 to 900,000 distinct CDR3 sequences, 25% to 30% observed once, and the top ten hold roughly 13%. Sequenced here: cultured CD8+ T cells from PBMCs, sampled from culture after CMV antigen stimulation. The source is a human donor in good health (CMV status not recorded). Some clones in this sample may be carry-over from other donors' samples.

CDR3 sequence: CASSTTGTSHNEQFF. DNA of the CDR3: TGTGCCAGCAGTACAACCGGGACTAGCCACAATGAGCAGTTCTTC. The V call is TRBV28, the J call TRBJ2-1; TRBD2 aligns across 9 bases. CDR1 is MDHEN and CDR2 is SYDVKM in the germline V gene. This CDR3 spans 15 amino acids. The junction had 7 bases not matched to a gene; V was cut back by 5 bases and J by 5 bases.